This TCR beta chain was captured by sequencing in a study of blood T cell repertoires in COVID-19. For the study at large: The United States, Italy and Spain supplied acute and convalescent COVID-19 samples.

CDR1 and CDR2 (germline): LGHNT, FRNRAP. The CDR3 loop spans 14 amino acids. Trimming shortened V by 6 bases and J by 5 bases, and 14 bases separated the two germline ends. Seattle's enrolled individuals joined amid active infection and were then monitored longitudinally. Authors' methods: Scientists estimated how many nucleated cells there were by amplifying reference gene primers. The repertoire was sequenced with immunoSEQ multiplex PCR; TCRdb's copy has only in-frame clones and lacks some. V and J calls and clone size are as listed in that table; D and trimming were resolved from the DNA. The sample lists 300,000 to 350,000 clones; roughly 90% were seen once. This clone was observed a few times.

The chain has TRBV12-5 and TRBJ1-3, with D tentatively TRBD1 (5 bases). Input material: peripheral blood. This clonotype was obtained from a woman in her sixties or seventies with COVID-19, enrolled during active disease. The CDR3 loop reads CASGNDRARNTIYF. The CDR3 bases are TGTGCTAGTGGAAATGACAGAGCTAGAAACACCATATATTTT.